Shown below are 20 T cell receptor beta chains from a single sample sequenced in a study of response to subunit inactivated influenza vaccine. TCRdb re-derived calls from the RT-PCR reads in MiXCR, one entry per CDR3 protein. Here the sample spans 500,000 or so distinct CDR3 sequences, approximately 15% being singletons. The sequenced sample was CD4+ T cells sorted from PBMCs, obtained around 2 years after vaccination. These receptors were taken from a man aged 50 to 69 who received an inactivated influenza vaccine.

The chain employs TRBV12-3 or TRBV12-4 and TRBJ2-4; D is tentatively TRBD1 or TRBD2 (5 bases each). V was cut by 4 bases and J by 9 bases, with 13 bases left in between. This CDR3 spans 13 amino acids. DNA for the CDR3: TGTGCCAGCAGTTCGGCTAAGGGGAGCATTCAGTACTTC. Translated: CASSSAKGSIQYF.

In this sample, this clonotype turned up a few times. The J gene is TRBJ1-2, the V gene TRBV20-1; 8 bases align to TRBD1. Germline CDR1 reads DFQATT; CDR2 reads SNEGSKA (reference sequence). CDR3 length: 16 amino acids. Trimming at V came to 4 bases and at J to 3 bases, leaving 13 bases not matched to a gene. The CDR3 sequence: CSATQARTGSYYGYTF. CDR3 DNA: TGCAGTGCTACCCAAGCAAGGACAGGGAGTTACTATGGCTACACCTTC.

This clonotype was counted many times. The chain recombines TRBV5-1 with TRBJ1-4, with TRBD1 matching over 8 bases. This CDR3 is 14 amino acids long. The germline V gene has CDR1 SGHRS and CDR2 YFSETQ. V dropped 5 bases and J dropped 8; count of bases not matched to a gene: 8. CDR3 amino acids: CASRPGQGREKLFF. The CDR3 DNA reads TGCGCCAGCAGACCAGGACAGGGAAGGGAAAAACTGTTTTTT.

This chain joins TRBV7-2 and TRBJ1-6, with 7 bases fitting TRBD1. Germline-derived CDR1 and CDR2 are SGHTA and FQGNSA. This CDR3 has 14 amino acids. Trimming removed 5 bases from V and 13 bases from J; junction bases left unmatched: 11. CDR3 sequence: CASSTTGRGGPLHF. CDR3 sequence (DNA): TGTGCCAGCAGCACGACAGGGCGAGGGGGGCCCCTCCACTTT.

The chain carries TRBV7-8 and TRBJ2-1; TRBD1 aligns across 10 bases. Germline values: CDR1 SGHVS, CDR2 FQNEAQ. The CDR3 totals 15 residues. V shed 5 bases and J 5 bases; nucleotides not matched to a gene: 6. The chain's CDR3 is CASSQGTGANNEQFF. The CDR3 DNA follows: TGTGCCAGCAGCCAGGGGACAGGGGCCAACAATGAGCAGTTCTTC.

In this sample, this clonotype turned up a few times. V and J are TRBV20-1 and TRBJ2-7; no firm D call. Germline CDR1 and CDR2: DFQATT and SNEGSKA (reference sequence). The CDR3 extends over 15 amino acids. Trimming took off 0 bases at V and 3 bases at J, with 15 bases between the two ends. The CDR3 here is CSARDKLGNNYEQYF. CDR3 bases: TGCAGTGCTAGAGATAAGTTAGGGAACAACTACGAGCAGTACTTC.

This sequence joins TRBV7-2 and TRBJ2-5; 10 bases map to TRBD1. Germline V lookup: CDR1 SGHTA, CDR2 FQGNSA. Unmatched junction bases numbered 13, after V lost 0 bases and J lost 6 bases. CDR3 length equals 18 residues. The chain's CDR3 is CASSLARWGQGREKTQYF. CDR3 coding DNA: TGTGCCAGCAGCTTAGCGAGGTGGGGACAGGGGAGAGAAAAGACCCAGTACTTC.

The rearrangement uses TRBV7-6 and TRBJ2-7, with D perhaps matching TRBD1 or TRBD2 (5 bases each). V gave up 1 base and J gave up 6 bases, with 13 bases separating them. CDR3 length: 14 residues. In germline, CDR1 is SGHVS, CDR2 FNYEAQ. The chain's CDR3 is CASSLGGRGAEQYF. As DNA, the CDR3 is TGTGCCAGCAGCTTAGGTGGCCGAGGGGCCGAGCAGTACTTC.

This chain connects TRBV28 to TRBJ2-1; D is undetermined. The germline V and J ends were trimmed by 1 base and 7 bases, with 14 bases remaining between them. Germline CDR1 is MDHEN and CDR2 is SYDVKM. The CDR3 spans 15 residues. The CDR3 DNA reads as TGTGCCAGCAGTTTATTAGTTGGTGGGTCGAATGAGCAGTTCTTC. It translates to CASSLLVGGSNEQFF.

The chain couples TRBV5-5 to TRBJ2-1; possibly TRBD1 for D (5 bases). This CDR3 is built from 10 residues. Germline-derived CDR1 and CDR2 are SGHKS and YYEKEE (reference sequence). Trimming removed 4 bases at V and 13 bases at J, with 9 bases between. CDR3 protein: CASSGAAQFF. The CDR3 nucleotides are TGTGCCAGCAGCGGGGCAGCTCAGTTCTTC.

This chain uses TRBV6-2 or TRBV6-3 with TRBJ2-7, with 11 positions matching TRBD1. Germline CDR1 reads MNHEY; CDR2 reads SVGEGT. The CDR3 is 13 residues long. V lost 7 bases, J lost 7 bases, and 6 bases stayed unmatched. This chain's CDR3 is CASIGQGAKEQYF. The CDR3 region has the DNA TGTGCCAGCATTGGACAGGGGGCCAAGGAGCAGTACTTC.

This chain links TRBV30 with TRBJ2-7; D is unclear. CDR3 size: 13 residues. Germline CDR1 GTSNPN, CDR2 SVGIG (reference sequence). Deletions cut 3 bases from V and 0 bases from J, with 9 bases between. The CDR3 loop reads CAWRLHGSYEQYF. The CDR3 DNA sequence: TGTGCCTGGAGGCTGCACGGCTCCTACGAGCAGTACTTC. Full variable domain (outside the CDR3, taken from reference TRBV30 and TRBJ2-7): SQTIHQWPATLVQPVGSPLSLECTVEGTSNPNLYWYRQAAGRGLQLLFYSVGIGQISSEVPQNLSASRPQDRQFILSSKKLLLSDSGFYLCAWRLHGSYEQYFGPGTRLTVT.

CDR3 residues: CATSRDRRTNEKLFF. CDR3 nucleotides: TGTGCCACCAGCAGAGATCGACGGACTAATGAAAAACTGTTTTTT. The chain carries TRBV15 and TRBJ1-4, with D hard to call. Per germline, CDR1 LNHNV and CDR2 YYDKDF (reference sequence). Trimming stripped 0 bases from V and 2 bases from J, with 7 bases between. The CDR3 is made up of 15 amino acids.

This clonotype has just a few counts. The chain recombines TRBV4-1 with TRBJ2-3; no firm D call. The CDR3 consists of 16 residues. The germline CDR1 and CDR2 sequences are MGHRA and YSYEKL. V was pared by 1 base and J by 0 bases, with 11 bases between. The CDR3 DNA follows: TGCGCCAGCAGCCAAGTTGTTTATAGAAGCACAGATACGCAGTATTTT. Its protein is CASSQVVYRSTDTQYF.

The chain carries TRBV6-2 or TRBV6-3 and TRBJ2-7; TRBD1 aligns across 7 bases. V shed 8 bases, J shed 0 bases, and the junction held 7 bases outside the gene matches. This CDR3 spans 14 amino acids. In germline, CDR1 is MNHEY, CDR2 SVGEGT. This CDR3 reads CASLRGPSSYEQYF. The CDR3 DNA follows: TGTGCCAGCCTAAGGGGGCCGAGCTCCTACGAGCAGTACTTC.

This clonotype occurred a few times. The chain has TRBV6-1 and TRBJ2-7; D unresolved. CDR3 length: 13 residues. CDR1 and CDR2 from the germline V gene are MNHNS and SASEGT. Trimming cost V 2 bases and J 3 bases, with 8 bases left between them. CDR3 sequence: CASSETRNYEQYF. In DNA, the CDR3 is TGTGCCAGCAGTGAAACGAGGAACTACGAGCAGTACTTC.

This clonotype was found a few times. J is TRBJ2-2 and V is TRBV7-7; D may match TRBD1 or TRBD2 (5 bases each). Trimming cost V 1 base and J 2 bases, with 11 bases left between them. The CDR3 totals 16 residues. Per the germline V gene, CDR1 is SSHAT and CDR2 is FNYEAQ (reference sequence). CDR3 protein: CASSLEVGGNTGELFF. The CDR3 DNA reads TGTGCCAGCAGCTTAGAAGTTGGGGGAAACACCGGGGAGCTGTTTTTT.

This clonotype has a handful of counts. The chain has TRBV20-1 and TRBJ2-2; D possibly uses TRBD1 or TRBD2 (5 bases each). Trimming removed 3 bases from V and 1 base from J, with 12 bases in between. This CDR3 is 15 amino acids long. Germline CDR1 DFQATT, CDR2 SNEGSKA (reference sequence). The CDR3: CSASPGRGNTGELFF. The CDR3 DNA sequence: TGCAGTGCTAGCCCGGGACGGGGGAACACCGGGGAGCTGTTTTTT.

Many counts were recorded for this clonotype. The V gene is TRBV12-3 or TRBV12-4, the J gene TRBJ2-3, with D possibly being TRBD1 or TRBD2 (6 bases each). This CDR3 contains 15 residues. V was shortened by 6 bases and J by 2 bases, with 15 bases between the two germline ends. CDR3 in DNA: TGTGCCAGCAGCCGCCGAGGGGGGTACACAGATACGCAGTATTTT. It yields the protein CASSRRGGYTDTQYF.

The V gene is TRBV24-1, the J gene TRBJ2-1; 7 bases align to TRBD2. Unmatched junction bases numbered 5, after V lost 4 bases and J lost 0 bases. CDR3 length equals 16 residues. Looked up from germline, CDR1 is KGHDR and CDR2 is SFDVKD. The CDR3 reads CATSDSSGVSYNEQFF. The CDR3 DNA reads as TGTGCCACCAGTGACTCCAGCGGGGTCTCCTACAATGAGCAGTTCTTC.